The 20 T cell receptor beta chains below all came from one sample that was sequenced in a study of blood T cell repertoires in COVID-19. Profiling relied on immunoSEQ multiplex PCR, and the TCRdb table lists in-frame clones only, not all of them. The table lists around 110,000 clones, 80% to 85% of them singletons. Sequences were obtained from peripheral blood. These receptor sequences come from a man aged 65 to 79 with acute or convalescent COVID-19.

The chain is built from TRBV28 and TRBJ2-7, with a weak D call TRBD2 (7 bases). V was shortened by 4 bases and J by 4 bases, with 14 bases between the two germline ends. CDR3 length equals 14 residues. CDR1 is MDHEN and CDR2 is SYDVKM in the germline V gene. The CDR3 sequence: CASSSGEGGYEQYF. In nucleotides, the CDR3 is TGTGCCAGCAGTTCCGGGGAGGGGGGGTACGAGCAGTACTTC.

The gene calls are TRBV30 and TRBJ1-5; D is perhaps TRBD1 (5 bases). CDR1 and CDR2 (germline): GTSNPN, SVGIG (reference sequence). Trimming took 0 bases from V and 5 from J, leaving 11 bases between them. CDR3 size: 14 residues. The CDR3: CAWSVAGGDQPQHF. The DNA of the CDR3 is TGTGCCTGGAGTGTAGCGGGGGGGGATCAGCCCCAGCATTTT.

The CDR3 loop reads CASIAGVAGSNEQFF. Written as DNA, the CDR3 is TGTGCCAGCATTGCCGGAGTAGCGGGGTCCAATGAGCAGTTCTTC. The chain carries TRBV6-5 and TRBJ2-1, with 8 positions matching TRBD2. V shed 7 bases and J 6 bases; nucleotides not matched to a gene: 11. There are 15 residues in the CDR3. Per the germline V gene, CDR1 is MNHEY and CDR2 is SVGAGI.

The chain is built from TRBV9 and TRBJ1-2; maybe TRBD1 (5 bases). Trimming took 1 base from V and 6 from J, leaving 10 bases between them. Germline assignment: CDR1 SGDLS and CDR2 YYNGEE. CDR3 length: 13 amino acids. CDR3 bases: TGTGCCAGCAGCGTAAAGGCAGGGAATGGCTACACCTTC. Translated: CASSVKAGNGYTF.

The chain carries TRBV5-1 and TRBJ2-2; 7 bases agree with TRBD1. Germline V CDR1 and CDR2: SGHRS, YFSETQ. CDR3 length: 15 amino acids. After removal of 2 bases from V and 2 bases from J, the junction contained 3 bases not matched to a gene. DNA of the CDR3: TGCGCCAGCAGCTTTGACAGGGCAAACACCGGGGAGCTGTTTTTT. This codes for CASSFDRANTGELFF. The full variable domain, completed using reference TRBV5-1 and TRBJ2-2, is KAGVTQTPRYLIKTRGQQVTLSCSPISGHRSVSWYQQTPGQGLQFLFEYFSETQRNKGNFPGRFSGRQFSNSRSEMNVSTLELGDSALYLCASSFDRANTGELFFGEGSRLTVL.

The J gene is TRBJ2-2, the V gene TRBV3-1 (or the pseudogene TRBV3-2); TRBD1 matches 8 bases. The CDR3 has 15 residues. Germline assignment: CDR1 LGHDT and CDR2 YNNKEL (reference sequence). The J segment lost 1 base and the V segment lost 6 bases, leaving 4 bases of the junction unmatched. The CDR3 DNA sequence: TGTGCCAGCAGACTTGGGACAGGGAACACCGGGGAGCTGTTTTTT. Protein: CASRLGTGNTGELFF.

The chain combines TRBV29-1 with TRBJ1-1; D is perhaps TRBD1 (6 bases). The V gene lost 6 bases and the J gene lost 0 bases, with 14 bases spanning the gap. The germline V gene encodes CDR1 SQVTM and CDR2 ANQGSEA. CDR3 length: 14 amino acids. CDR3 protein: CSVRTDPMNTEAFF. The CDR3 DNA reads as TGCAGCGTCCGGACAGATCCGATGAACACTGAAGCTTTCTTT. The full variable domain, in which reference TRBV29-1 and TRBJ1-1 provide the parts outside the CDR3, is SAVISQKPSRDICQRGTSLTIQCQVDSQVTMMFWYRQQPGQSLTLIATANQGSEATYESGFVIDKFPISRPNLTFSTLTVSNMSPEDSSIYLCSVRTDPMNTEAFFGQGTRLTVV.

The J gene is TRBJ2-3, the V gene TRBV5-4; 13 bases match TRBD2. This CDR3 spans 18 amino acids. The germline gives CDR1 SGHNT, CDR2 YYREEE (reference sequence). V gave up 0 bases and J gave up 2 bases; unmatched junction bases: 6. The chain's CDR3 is CASSLGGGLAGTTDTQYF. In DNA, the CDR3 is TGTGCCAGCAGCTTGGGTGGGGGACTAGCGGGGACCACAGATACGCAGTATTTT.

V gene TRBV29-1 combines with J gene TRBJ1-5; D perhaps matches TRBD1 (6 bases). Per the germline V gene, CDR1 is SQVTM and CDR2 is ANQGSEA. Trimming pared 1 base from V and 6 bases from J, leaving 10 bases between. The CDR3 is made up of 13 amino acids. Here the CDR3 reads CSVEVGAGQPQHF. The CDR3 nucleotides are TGCAGCGTTGAAGTGGGGGCTGGTCAGCCCCAGCATTTT.

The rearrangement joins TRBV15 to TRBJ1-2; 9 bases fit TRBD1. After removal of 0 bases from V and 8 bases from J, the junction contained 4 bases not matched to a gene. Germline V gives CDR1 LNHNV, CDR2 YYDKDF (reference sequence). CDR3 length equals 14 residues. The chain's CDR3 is CATSRDGTGLGYTF. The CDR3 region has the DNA TGTGCCACCAGCAGAGATGGGACAGGGCTCGGCTACACCTTC.

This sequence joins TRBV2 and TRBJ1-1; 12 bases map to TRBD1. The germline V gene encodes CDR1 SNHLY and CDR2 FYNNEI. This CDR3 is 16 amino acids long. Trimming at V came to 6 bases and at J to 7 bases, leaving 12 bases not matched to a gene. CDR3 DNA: TGTGCCAGCAGGGCCGGGACAGGGGGCAATTTAGGTGAAGCTTTCTTT. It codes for CASRAGTGGNLGEAFF.

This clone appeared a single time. In nucleotides, the CDR3 is TGCGCCAGCAGCTTCGGGGGAAACGAGCAGTACTTC. Protein product: CASSFGGNEQYF. The chain links TRBV5-1 to TRBJ2-7; a possible D gene is TRBD2 (6 bases). The CDR3 sequence is 12 residues long. Germline CDR1 and CDR2: SGHRS and YFSETQ. V was pared by 2 bases and J by 5 bases, with 8 bases between. Supplemented by reference TRBV5-1 and TRBJ2-7, the full variable domain reads KAGVTQTPRYLIKTRGQQVTLSCSPISGHRSVSWYQQTPGQGLQFLFEYFSETQRNKGNFPGRFSGRQFSNSRSEMNVSTLELGDSALYLCASSFGGNEQYFGPGTRLTVT.

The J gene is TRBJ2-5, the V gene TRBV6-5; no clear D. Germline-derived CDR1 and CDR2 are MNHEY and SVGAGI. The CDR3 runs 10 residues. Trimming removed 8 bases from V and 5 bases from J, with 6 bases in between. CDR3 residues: CASGQETQYF. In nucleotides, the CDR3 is TGTGCCAGCGGCCAGGAGACCCAGTACTTC.

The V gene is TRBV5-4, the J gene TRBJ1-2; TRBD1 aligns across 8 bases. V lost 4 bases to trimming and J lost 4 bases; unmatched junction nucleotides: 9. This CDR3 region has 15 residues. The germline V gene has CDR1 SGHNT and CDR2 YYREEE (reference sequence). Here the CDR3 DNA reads TGTGCCAGCAGCCCGCAGCAGGGGGCGGGCTATGGCTACACCTTC. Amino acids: CASSPQQGAGYGYTF.

DNA for the CDR3: TGTGCCAGCAGCCAAGGTGGGACAGGGGCCGGTGGGGCCAACGTCCTGACTTTC. Protein product: CASSQGGTGAGGANVLTF. The chain recombines TRBV4-2 with TRBJ2-6; 10 nucleotides agree with TRBD1. The CDR3 length is 18 residues. Germline lookup yields CDR1 LGHNA and CDR2 YNFKEQ. Trimming cost V 1 base and J 3 bases; bases outside gene matches: 6.

The CDR3 here is CASSRSLAGAVGYNEQFF. The CDR3, as DNA: TGTGCCAGTAGTAGATCACTAGCGGGAGCGGTAGGCTACAATGAGCAGTTCTTC. The chain joins TRBV19 to TRBJ2-1; 11 bases are a match to TRBD2. The CDR3 covers 18 residues. Germline V gene lookup returns CDR1 LNHDA and CDR2 SQIVND (reference sequence). V trimming: 4 bases; J trimming: 3 bases; junction bases outside the gene matches: 11.

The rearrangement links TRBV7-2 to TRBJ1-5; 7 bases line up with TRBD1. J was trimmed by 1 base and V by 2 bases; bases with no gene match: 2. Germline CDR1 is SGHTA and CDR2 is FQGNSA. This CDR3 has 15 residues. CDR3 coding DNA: TGTGCCAGCAGCTTAAAGGGGGCGAGCAATCAGCCCCAGCATTTT. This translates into CASSLKGASNQPQHF.

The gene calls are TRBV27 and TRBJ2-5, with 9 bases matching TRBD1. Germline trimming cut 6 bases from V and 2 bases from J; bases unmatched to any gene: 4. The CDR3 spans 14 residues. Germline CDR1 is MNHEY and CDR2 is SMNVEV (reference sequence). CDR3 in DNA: TGTGCCAGCAGGGGGACAGGGAGGCAAGAGACCCAGTACTTC. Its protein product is CASRGTGRQETQYF.

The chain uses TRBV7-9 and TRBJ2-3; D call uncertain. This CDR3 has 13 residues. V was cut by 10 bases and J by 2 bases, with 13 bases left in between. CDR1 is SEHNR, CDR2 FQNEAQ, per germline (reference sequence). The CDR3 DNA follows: TGTGCCACCGGAGCCACCATCACAGATACGCAGTATTTT. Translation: CATGATITDTQYF. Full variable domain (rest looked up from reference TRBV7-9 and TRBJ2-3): DTGVSQNPRHKITKRGQNVTFRCDPISEHNRLYWYRQTLGQGPEFLTYFQNEAQLEKSRLLSDRFSAERPKGSFSTLEIQRTEQGDSAMYLCATGATITDTQYFGPGTRLTVL.

CDR3 nucleotide sequence: TGCGCCAGCAGCCGAGCGGGAGGCCGCGACAGCACAGATACGCAGTATTTT. Residues: CASSRAGGRDSTDTQYF. This chain links TRBV5-1 with TRBJ2-3, with 9 bases fitting TRBD2. Unmatched junction bases numbered 9, after V lost 4 bases and J lost 0 bases. The germline V gene encodes CDR1 SGHRS and CDR2 YFSETQ. The CDR3 sequence is 17 residues long.